The entry below describes one T cell receptor beta chain. As yet, its antigen is unknown. This sample was taken from a study of T cell responses to AZD1222 COVID-19 vaccine. Study-level results: Repertoires were obtained solely post-peak T cell response. Baseline serostatus was positive in only a handful of AZD1222 recipients.

The protocol was immunoSEQ multiplex PCR, while the TCRdb copy is restricted to in-frame clones and leaves out a portion. This sample has 90,000 to 150,000 clones, with 80% to 95% found just once. The TCR was taken from an adult who received the MenACWY meningococcal vaccine as a control. This sample comprised peripheral blood, obtained 28 days after the second dose of the MenACWY control vaccine.

In nucleotides, the CDR3 is TGTGCCACCAGTGAGTCGGACAGGCCGAATCAGCCCCAGCATTTT. Its translation: CATSESDRPNQPQHF. V usage is TRBV24-1 and J usage is TRBJ1-5; 7 nucleotides agree with TRBD1. Per germline, CDR1 KGHDR and CDR2 SFDVKD. There are 15 residues in the CDR3. With 4 bases clipped from V and 4 bases from J, the junction kept 6 bases outside the gene matches.